The sequence of this TCR beta chain was determined in a study of CD8+ T cells in alopecia areata. Findings of the study overall: On tofacitinib, scalp clonality and expanded CD8+ clones among top 100 fell significantly.

Extracted from the samples, RNA was reverse transcribed into cDNA to serve as the sequencing template. Sequencing was performed with immunoSEQ multiplex PCR; in TCRdb, only in-frame clones are kept and a portion is missing. The table has 190,000 or so clones, roughly 50% seen once. Regarding treatment: oral pan-JAK inhibitor, 5-10 mg twice daily. With regard to this clone: Its antigen is unidentified.

CDR3 length: 14 amino acids. Germline V gene data show CDR1 as GTSNPN and CDR2 as SVGIG (reference sequence). After removal of 2 bases from V and 5 bases from J, the junction contained 5 bases not matched to a gene. This chain uses TRBV30 with TRBJ1-5, with 8 bases matching TRBD1. This sequence originates from a human donor with alopecia areata. The sample consisted of CD4+ T cells sorted from blood, taken at week 24, from a patient treated with tofacitinib. Written as DNA, the CDR3 is TGTGCCTGGAGTCGGACAGGGAGCGATCAGCCCCAGCATTTT. This encodes CAWSRTGSDQPQHF.